The present T cell receptor beta chain was sequenced within a study of OX40 agonist ivuxolimab in advanced cancers. With 2 bases removed from V and 2 bases from J, the gap between germline ends came to 10 bases. CDR3 length: 14 residues. Germline V lookup: CDR1 SGHRS, CDR2 YFSETQ. Sequencing used immunoSEQ multiplex PCR; TCRdb keeps in-frame clones, though not all of them. The sample holds about 69,000 clones; nearly 90% are singletons and the top ten take over 9.5%. This clone was seen a single time. The sequences come from CD4+ or CD8+ T cells sorted from blood, collected in a trial of the OX40 agonist ivuxolimab. This chain joins TRBV5-1 and TRBJ2-5; D may be TRBD2 (6 bases). The origin of this receptor is an adult with an advanced solid tumor such as melanoma, head and neck, liver or kidney cancer. Here the CDR3 reads CASSLSGFQETQYF. The CDR3 DNA reads TGCGCCAGCAGCTTAAGCGGGTTTCAAGAGACCCAGTACTTC.